These 10 T cell receptor beta chains came from one sample sequenced in a study of blood T cells in healthy people across ages. Next came a second PCR, run for roughly 6 to 11 cycles, which used a sample-barcoded 5' primer along with a J-beta primer mix. MiXCR was run by TCRdb on the 5' RACE reads, yielding one entry per CDR3 protein. This sample has around 800,000 distinct CDR3 sequences, with less than 60% found just once. The sequenced sample was blood. The origin of the receptors is an elderly man in good health.

This chain uses TRBV7-2 with TRBJ2-5; 13 bases align to TRBD2. CDR1 and CDR2 from the germline V gene are SGHTA and FQGNSA. V gave up 5 bases and J gave up 4 bases; unmatched junction bases: 7. The CDR3 runs to 16 residues. The CDR3 spells CASSGPGLAGLETQYF. The DNA of the CDR3 is TGTGCCAGCAGCGGCCCGGGACTAGCGGGATTAGAGACCCAGTACTTC. The full variable domain, in which reference TRBV7-2 and TRBJ2-5 provide the parts outside the CDR3, is GAGVSQSPSNKVTEKGKDVELRCDPISGHTALYWYRQSLGQGLEFLIYFQGNSAPDKSGLPSDRFSAERTGGSVSTLTIQRTQQEDSAVYLCASSGPGLAGLETQYFGPGTRLLVL.

Only a few counts were recorded for this clonotype. CDR3 in amino acids: CASSPTGTREETQYF. The CDR3 coding sequence is TGTGCCAGCAGCCCCACCGGGACGCGGGAAGAGACCCAGTACTTC. The chain has TRBV5-4 and TRBJ2-5, with D possibly being TRBD1 or TRBD2 (5 bases each). V gave up 4 bases and J gave up 3 bases, with 16 bases separating them. CDR3 length: 15 residues. Germline V gene lookup returns CDR1 SGHNT and CDR2 YYREEE (reference sequence).

The sample holds a few counts of this clonotype. V gene TRBV11-1 combines with J gene TRBJ2-7; tentative D call: TRBD2 (6 bases). The CDR3 contains 16 residues. The V gene lost 1 base and the J gene lost 2 bases, with 15 bases spanning the gap. Germline V gene data show CDR1 as SGHAT and CDR2 as FQDESV (reference sequence). The DNA for the CDR3 is TGTGCCAGCAGCTTAGTTATCGGGGACTTCCCCTACGAGCAGTACTTC. This codes for CASSLVIGDFPYEQYF.

This clonotype has a handful of counts. The V and J genes are TRBV12-3 or TRBV12-4 and TRBJ2-6; 9 nucleotides align to TRBD1. The ends lost 8 bases at V and 0 bases at J; junction bases unmatched: 5. The length of the CDR3 is 16 residues. CDR3 bases: TGTGCCAGCCGGACAGGGGCTATCTCTGGGGCCAACGTCCTGACTTTC. Translation: CASRTGAISGANVLTF.

This clonotype was detected once. The genes are TRBV3-1 and TRBJ2-2; D is uncertain. This CDR3 contains 12 residues. Trimming took 0 bases from V and 10 from J, leaving 6 bases between them. Germline CDR1 and CDR2: LGHDT and YNNKEL (reference sequence). Written as DNA, the CDR3 is TGTGCCAGCAGCCAAGACTGGGAGGAGCTGTTTTTT. Translating it yields CASSQDWEELFF.

The chain recombines TRBV4-1 with TRBJ2-7, with TRBD1 matching 7 bases. V was pared by 1 base and J by 0 bases, with 3 bases of the junction left unmatched. Germline loops: CDR1 MGHRA, CDR2 YSYEKL. The CDR3 runs 15 residues. This chain's CDR3 is CASSQGWDSSYEQYF. CDR3 nucleotide sequence: TGCGCCAGCAGCCAAGGCTGGGACAGCTCCTACGAGCAGTACTTC.

This clonotype has just a few counts. This chain connects TRBV7-9 to TRBJ2-1; D remains ambiguous. CDR3 length equals 14 residues. V shed 3 bases and J shed 0 bases, with 6 bases lying between them. Germline CDR1 is SEHNR and CDR2 is FQNEAQ (reference sequence). The CDR3 bases are TGTGCCAGCAGCTTGAGTCTCTCCTACAATGAGCAGTTCTTC. Translation gives CASSLSLSYNEQFF.

The CDR3 nucleotides read TGTGCCAGCAGCACCCCAGGGGGGTGGAGGGAGACCCAGTACTTC. Protein sequence: CASSTPGGWRETQYF. The rearrangement joins TRBV7-2 to TRBJ2-4; possibly TRBD1 for D (7 bases). The J call is doubtful: the DNA matches TRBJ2-5 better. Germline CDR1 SGHTA, CDR2 FQGNSA. The CDR3 covers 15 residues.

This clonotype was recorded a few times. The chain's CDR3 is CASSPRTSGTSEQYF. CDR3 DNA: TGCGCCAGCAGCCCCCGGACTAGCGGGACCAGCGAGCAGTACTTC. The chain employs TRBV5-1 and TRBJ2-7; 12 bases fit TRBD2. There are 15 residues in the CDR3. The J segment lost 6 bases and the V segment lost 4 bases, leaving 8 bases of the junction unmatched. CDR1 and CDR2 from the germline V gene are SGHRS and YFSETQ.

The chain recombines TRBV29-1 with TRBJ2-5, with a possible D match to TRBD2 (5 bases). In germline, CDR1 is SQVTM, CDR2 ANQGSEA. V was cut by 1 base and J by 5 bases, with 14 bases left in between. This CDR3 contains 14 residues. The CDR3 nucleotides are TGCAGCGTTGAAGTTGGAGCGGTGGGGGAGACCCAGTACTTC. Translating gives CSVEVGAVGETQYF.